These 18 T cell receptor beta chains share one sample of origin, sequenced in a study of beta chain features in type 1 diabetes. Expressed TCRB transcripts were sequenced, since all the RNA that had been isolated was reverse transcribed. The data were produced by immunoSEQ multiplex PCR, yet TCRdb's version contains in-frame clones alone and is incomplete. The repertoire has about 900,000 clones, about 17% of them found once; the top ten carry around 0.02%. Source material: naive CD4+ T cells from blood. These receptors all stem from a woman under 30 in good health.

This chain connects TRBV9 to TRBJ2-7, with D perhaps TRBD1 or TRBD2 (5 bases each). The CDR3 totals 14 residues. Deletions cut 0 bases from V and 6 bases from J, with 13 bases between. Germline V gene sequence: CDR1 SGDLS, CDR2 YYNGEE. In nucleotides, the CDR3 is TGTGCCAGCAGCGTAGTCAGCGCCGGGGCCGAGCAGTACTTC. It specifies CASSVVSAGAEQYF.

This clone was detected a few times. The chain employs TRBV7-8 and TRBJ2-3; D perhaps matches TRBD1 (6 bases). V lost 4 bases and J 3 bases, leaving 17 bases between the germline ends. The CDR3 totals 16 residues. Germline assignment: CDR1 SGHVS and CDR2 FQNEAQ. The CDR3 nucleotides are TGTGCCAGCAGCTCCCACAGGGTTGTTCAAACAGATACGCAGTATTTT. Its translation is CASSSHRVVQTDTQYF.

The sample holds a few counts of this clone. CDR3 region: CAITADLGGTIYF. As DNA, the CDR3 is TGTGCCATCACGGCAGACCTTGGGGGCACCATATATTTT. The chain has TRBV10-3 and TRBJ1-3, with D maybe TRBD1 (5 bases). The germline V and J ends were trimmed by 7 bases and 9 bases, with 16 bases remaining between them. Germline CDR1 ENHRY, CDR2 SYGVKD. This CDR3 spans 13 amino acids.

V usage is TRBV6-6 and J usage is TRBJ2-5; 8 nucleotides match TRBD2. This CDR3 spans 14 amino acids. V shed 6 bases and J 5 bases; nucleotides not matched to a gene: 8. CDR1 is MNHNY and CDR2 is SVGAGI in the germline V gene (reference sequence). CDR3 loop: CASRVSGSVETQYF. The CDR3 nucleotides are TGTGCCAGCAGAGTCAGCGGGAGTGTGGAGACCCAGTACTTC.

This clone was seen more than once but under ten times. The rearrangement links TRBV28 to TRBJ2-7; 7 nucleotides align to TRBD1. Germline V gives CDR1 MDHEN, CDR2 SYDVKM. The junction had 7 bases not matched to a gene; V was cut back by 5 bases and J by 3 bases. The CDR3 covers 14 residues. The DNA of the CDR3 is TGTGCCAGCAGTGCCCCCCAGGGGGTCTACGAGCAGTACTTC. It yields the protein CASSAPQGVYEQYF.

The CDR3 is CAISESRSQPQHF. The CDR3 DNA sequence: TGTGCCATCAGTGAGTCGAGGTCCCAGCCCCAGCATTTT. The chain has TRBV10-3 and TRBJ1-5; the D is unclear. CDR3 length: 13 residues. Between the trimmed V and J ends, which lost 0 bases and 7 bases, there was a span of 7 bases. Germline V CDR1 and CDR2: ENHRY, SYGVKD.

The CDR3 region has the DNA TGCAGCGCCCTCGTAGGGGGGGAAAACATTCAGTACTTC. Residues: CSALVGGENIQYF. The chain combines TRBV29-1 with TRBJ2-4; maybe TRBD2 (7 bases). The ends were cut back, 7 bases at V and 5 bases at J, with 15 bases in the middle. Germline assignment: CDR1 SQVTM and CDR2 ANQGSEA. CDR3 length: 13 residues.

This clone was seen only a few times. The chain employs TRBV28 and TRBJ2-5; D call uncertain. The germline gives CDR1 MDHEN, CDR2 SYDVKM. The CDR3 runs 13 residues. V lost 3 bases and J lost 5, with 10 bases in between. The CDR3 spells CASSFIHRETQYF. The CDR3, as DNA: TGTGCCAGCAGTTTTATTCACCGGGAGACCCAGTACTTC.

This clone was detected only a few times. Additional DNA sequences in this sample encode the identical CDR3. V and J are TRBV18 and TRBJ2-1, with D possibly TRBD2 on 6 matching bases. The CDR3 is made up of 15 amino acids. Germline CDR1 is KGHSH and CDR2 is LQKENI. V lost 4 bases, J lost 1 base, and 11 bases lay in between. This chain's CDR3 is CASSLSGGSYNEQFF. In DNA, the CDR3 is TGTGCCAGCTCACTTAGCGGTGGATCCTACAATGAGCAGTTCTTC.

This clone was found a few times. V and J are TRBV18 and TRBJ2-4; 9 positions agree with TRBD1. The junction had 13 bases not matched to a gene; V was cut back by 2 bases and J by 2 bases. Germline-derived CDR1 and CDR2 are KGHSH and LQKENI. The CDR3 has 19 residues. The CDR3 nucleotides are TGTGCCAGCTCACCAGGAGGACAGGGGATATCTAGAACCAAAAACATTCAGTACTTC. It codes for CASSPGGQGISRTKNIQYF.

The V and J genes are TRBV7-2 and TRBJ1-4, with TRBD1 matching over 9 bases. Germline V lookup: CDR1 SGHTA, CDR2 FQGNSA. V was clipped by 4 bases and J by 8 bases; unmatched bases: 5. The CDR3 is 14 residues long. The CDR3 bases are TGTGCCAGCAGCTCACAGGGGGCCGACGAAAAACTGTTTTTT. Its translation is CASSSQGADEKLFF.

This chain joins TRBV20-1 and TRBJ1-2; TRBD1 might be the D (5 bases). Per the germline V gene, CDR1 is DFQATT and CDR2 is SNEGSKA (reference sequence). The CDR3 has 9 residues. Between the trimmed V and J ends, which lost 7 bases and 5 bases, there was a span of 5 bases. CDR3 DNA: TGCAGTGGGGGGTATGGCTACACCTTC. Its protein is CSGGYGYTF.

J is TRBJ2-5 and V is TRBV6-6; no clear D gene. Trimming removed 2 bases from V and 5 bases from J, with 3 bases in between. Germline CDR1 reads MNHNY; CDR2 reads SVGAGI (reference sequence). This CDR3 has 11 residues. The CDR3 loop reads CASSYLETQYF. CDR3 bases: TGTGCCAGCAGTTACCTGGAGACCCAGTACTTC.

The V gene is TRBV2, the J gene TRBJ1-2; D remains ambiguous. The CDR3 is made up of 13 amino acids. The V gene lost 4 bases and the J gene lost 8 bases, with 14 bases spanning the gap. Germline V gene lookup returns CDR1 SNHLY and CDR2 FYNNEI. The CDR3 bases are TGTGCCAGCAGTGCTCCGTCGGGCCTCGGCTACACCTTC. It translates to CASSAPSGLGYTF.

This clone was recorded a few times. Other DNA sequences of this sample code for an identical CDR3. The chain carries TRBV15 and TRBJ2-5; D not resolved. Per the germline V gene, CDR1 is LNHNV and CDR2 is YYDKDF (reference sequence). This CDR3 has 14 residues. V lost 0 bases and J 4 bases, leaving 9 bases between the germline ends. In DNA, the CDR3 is TGTGCCACCAGCAGAGACCGGACGGGAGAGACCCAGTACTTC. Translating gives CATSRDRTGETQYF.

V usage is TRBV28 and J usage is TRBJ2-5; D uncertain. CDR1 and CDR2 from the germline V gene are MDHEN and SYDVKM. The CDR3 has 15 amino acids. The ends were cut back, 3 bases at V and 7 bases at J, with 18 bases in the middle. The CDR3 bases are TGTGCCAGCAGTTTTGACCCCGCGGCAGTCGTGACCCAGTACTTC. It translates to CASSFDPAAVVTQYF.

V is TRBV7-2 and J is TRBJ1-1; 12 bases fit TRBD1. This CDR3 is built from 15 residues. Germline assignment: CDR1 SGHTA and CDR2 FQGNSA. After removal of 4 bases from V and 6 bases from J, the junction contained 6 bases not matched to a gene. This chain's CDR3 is CASSSRDRGLPEAFF. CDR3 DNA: TGTGCCAGCAGCTCCCGGGACAGGGGGCTCCCTGAAGCTTTCTTT.

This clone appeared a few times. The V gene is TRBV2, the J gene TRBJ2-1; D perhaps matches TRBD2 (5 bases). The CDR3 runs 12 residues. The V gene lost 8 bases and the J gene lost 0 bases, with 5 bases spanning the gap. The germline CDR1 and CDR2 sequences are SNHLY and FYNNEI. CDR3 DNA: TGTGCCAGCGGGAGCTCCTACAATGAGCAGTTCTTC. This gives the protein CASGSSYNEQFF.